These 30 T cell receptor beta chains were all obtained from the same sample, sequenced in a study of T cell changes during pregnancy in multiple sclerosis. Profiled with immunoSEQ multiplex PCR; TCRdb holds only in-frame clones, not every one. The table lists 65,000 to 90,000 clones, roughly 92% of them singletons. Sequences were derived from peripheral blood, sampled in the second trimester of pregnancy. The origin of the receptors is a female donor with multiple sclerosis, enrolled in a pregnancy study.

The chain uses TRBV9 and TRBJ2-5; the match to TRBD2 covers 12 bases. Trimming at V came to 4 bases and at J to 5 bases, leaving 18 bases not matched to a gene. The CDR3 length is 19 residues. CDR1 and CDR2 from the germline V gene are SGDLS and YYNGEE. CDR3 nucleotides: TGTGCCAGCAGCCCCTATGGGCTCCGACTAGCGGGGGCGAGGGAGACCCAGTACTTC. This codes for CASSPYGLRLAGARETQYF.

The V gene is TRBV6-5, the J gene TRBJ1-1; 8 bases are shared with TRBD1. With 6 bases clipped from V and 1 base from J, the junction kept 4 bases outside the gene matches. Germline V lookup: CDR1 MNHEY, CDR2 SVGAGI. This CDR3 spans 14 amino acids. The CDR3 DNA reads TGTGCCAGCAGGGGGACAGGTGGGAACACTGAAGCTTTCTTT. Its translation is CASRGTGGNTEAFF.

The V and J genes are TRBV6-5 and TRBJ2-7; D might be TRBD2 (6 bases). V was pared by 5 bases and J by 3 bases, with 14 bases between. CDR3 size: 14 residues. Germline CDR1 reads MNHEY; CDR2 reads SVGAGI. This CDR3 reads CASSQGTGGYEQYF. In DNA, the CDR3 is TGTGCCAGCAGTCAAGGGACTGGGGGCTACGAGCAGTACTTC.

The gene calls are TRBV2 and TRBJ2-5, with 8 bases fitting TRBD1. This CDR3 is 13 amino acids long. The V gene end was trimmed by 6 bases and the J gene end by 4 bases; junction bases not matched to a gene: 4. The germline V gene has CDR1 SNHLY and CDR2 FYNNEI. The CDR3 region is CASSRGRGETQYF. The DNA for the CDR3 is TGTGCCAGCAGCAGGGGGCGAGGAGAGACCCAGTACTTC.

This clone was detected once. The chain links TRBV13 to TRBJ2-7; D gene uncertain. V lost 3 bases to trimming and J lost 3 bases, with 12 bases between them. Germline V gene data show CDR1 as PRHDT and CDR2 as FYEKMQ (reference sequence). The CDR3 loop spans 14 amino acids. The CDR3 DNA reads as TGTGCCAGCAGCTTTTTCGGGTCAAACTACGAGCAGTACTTC. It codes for CASSFFGSNYEQYF.

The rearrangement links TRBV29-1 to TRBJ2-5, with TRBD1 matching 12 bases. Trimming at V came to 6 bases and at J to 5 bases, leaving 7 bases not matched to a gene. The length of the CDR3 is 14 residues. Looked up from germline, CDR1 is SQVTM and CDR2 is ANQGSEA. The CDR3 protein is CSVSGTGGVETQYF. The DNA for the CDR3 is TGCAGCGTCTCCGGGACAGGGGGCGTTGAGACCCAGTACTTC.

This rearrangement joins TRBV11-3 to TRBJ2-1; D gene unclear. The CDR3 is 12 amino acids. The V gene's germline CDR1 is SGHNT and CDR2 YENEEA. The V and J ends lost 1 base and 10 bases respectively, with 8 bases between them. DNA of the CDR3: TGTGCCAGCAGCTTAGCCCTAAACGAGCAGTTCTTC. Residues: CASSLALNEQFF.

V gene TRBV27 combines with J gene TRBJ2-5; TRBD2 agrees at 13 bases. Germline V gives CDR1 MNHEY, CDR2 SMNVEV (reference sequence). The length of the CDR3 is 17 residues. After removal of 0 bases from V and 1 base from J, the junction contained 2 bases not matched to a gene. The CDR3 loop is CASSLSGTSGIQETQYF. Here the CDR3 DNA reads TGTGCCAGCAGTTTATCGGGGACTAGCGGGATCCAAGAGACCCAGTACTTC.

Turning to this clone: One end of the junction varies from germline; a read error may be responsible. The CDR3 is CASSLEGQVDGYTF. As DNA, the CDR3 is TGTGCCAGTAGTCTAGAGGGACAGGTGGATGGCTACACCTTC. This rearrangement joins TRBV19 to TRBJ1-2; 8 bases fit TRBD1. Germline assignment: CDR1 LNHDA and CDR2 SQIVND (reference sequence). CDR3 size: 14 residues.

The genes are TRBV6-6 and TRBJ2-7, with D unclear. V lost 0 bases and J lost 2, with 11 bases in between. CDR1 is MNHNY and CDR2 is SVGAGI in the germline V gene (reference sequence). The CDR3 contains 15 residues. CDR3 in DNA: TGTGCCAGCAGTTACTCTTTCGAGGTGACCTACGAGCAGTACTTC. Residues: CASSYSFEVTYEQYF.

The CDR3 nucleotides read TGTGCCAGCAGTTTAGCGTATCTCGGTGAGCAGTTCTTC. Its translation: CASSLAYLGEQFF. The J gene is TRBJ2-1, the V gene TRBV28, with unresolved D. Germline V gene sequence: CDR1 MDHEN, CDR2 SYDVKM. The CDR3 has 13 amino acids. V gave up 2 bases and J gave up 9 bases, with 11 bases separating them.

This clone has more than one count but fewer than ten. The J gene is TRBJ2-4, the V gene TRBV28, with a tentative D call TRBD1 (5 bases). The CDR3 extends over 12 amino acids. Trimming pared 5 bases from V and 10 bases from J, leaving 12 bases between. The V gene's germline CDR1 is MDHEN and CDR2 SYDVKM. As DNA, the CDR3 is TGTGCCAGCAGTCCAGGGTTGTCGATTCAGTACTTC. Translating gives CASSPGLSIQYF.

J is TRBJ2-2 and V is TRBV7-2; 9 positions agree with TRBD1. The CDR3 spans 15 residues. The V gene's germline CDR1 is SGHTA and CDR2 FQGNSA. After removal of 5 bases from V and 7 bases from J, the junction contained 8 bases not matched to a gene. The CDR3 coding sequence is TGTGCCAGCAGCCTATTTACAGGGGGCTTCGGGGAGCTGTTTTTT. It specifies CASSLFTGGFGELFF. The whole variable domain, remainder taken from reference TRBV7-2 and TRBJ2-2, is GAGVSQSPSNKVTEKGKDVELRCDPISGHTALYWYRQSLGQGLEFLIYFQGNSAPDKSGLPSDRFSAERTGGSVSTLTIQRTQQEDSAVYLCASSLFTGGFGELFFGEGSRLTVL.

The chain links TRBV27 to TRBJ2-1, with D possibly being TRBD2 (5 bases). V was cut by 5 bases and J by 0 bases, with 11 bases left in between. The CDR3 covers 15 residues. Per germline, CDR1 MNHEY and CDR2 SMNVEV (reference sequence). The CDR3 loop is CASSLAESSYNEQFF. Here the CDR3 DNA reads TGTGCCAGCAGTCTAGCCGAAAGCTCCTACAATGAGCAGTTCTTC.

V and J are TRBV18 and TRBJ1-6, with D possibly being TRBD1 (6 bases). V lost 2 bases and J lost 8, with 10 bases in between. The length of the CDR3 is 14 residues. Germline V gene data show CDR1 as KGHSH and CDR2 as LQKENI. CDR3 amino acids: CASSPGGSDSPLHF. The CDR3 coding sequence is TGTGCCAGCTCACCAGGGGGCTCGGATTCACCCCTCCACTTT.

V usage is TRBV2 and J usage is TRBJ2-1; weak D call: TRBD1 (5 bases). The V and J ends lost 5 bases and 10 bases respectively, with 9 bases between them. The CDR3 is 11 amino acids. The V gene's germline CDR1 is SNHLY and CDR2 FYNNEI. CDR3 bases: TGTGCCAGCAGTACTACAGGCGAGCAGTTCTTC. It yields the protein CASSTTGEQFF.

The CDR3: CASGLGGPTDTQYF. CDR3 DNA sequence: TGTGCCAGCGGCCTCGGGGGGCCAACAGATACGCAGTATTTT. This chain uses TRBV6-5 with TRBJ2-3; a weak D match, TRBD2 (7 bases). Deletions cut 8 bases from V and 3 bases from J, with 15 bases between. The CDR3 is 14 residues long. CDR1 is MNHEY and CDR2 is SVGAGI in the germline V gene.

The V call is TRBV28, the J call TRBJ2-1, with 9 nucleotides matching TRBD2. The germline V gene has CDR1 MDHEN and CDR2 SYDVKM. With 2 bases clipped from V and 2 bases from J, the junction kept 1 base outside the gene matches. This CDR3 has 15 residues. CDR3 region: CASSLAGGPYNEQFF. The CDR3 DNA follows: TGTGCCAGCAGTTTAGCGGGAGGGCCCTACAATGAGCAGTTCTTC.

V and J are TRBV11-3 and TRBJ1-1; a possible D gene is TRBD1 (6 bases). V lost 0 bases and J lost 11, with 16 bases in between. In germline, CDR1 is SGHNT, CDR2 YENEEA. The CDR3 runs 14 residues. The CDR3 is CASSLEGRAGEAFF. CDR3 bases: TGTGCCAGCAGCTTAGAAGGAAGGGCAGGGGAGGCTTTCTTT. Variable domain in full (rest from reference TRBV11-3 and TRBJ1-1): EAGVVQSPRYKIIEKKQPVAFWCNPISGHNTLYWYLQNLGQGPELLIRYENEEAVDDSQLPKDRFSAERLKGVDSTLKIQPAELGDSAVYLCASSLEGRAGEAFFGQGTRLTVV.

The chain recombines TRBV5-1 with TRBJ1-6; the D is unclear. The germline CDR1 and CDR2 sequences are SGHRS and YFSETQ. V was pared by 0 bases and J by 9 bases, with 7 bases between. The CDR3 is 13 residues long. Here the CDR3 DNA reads TGCGCCAGCAGCTTGGGGAGGTTTTCACCCCTCCACTTT. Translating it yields CASSLGRFSPLHF.

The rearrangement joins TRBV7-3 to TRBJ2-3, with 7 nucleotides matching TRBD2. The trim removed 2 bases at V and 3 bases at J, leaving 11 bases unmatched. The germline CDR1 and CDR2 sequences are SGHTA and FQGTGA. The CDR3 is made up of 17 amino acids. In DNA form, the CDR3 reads TGTGCCAGCAGCTTACTTGCGGGCGGGGGTTTTACAGATACGCAGTATTTT. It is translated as CASSLLAGGGFTDTQYF.

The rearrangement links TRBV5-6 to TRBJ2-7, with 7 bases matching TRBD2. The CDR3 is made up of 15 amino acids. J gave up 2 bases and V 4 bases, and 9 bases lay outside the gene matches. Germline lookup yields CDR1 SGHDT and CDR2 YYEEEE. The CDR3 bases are TGTGCCAGCAGCGGTGGGGGGGGGAGGGCCTACGAGCAGTACTTC. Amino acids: CASSGGGGRAYEQYF. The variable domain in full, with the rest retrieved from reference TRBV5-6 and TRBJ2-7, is DAGVTQSPTHLIKTRGQQVTLRCSPKSGHDTVSWYQQALGQGPQFIFQYYEEEERQRGNFPDRFSGHQFPNYSSELNVNALLLGDSALYLCASSGGGGRAYEQYFGPGTRLTVT.

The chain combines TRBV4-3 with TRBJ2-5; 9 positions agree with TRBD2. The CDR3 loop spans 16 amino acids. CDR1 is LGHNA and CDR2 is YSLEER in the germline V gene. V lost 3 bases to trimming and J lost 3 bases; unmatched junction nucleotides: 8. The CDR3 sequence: CASSHEWRGGKETQYF. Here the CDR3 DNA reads TGCGCCAGCAGCCATGAATGGCGGGGGGGAAAAGAGACCCAGTACTTC.

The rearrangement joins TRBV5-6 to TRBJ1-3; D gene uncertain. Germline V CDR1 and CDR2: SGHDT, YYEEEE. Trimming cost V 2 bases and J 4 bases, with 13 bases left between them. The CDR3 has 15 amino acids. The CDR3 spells CASSLVRSQGNTIYF. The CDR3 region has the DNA TGTGCCAGCAGCTTAGTAAGGAGTCAGGGAAACACCATATATTTT.

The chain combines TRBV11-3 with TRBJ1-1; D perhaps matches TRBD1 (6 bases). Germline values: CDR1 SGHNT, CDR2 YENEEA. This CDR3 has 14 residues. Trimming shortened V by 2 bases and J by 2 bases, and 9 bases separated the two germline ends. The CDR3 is CASSLRTDNTEAFF. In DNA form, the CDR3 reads TGTGCCAGCAGCTTACGGACAGATAACACTGAAGCTTTCTTT.

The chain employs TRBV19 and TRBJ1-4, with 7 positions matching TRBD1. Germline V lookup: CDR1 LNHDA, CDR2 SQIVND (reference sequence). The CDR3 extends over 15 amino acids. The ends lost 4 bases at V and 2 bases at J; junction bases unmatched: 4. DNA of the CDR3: TGTGCCAGTAGTAGCGGACAGGTGACTAATGAAAAACTGTTTTTT. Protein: CASSSGQVTNEKLFF. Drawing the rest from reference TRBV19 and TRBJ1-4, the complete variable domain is DGGITQSPKYLFRKEGQNVTLSCEQNLNHDAMYWYRQDPGQGLRLIYYSQIVNDFQKGDIAEGYSVSREKKESFPLTVTSAQKNPTAFYLCASSSGQVTNEKLFFGSGTQLSVL.

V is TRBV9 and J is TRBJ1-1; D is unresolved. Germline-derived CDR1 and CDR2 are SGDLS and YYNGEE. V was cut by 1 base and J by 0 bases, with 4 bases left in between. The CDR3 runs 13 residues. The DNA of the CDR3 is TGTGCCAGCAGCGTATATCTGAACACTGAAGCTTTCTTT. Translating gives CASSVYLNTEAFF.

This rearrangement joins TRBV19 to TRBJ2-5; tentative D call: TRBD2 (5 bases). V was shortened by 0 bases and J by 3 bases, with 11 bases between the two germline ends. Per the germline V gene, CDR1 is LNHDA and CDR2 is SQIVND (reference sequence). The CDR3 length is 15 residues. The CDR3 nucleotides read TGTGCCAGTAGTATAGAGTTGTGGAGGAAAGAGACCCAGTACTTC. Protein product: CASSIELWRKETQYF.

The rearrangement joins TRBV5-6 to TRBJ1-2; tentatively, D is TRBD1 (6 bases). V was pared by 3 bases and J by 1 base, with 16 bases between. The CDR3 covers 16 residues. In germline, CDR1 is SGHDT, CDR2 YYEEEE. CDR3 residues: CASSWETGIINYGYTF. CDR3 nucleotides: TGTGCCAGCAGCTGGGAAACAGGGATTATTAACTATGGCTACACCTTC.

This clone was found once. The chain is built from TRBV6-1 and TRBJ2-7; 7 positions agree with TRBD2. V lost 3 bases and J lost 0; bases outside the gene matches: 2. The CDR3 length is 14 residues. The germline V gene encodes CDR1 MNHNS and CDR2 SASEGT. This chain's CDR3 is CASSDGGSSYEQYF. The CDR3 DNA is TGTGCCAGCAGTGACGGGGGGAGCTCCTACGAGCAGTACTTC.